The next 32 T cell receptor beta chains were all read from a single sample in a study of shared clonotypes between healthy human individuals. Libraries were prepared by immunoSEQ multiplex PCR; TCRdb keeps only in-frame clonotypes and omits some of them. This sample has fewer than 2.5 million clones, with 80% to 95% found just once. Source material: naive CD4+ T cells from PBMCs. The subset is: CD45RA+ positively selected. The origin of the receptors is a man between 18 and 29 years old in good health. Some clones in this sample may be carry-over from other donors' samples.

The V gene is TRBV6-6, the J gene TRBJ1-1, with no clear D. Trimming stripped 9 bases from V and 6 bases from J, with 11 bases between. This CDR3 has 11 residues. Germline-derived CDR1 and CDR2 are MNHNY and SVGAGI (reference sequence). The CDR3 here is CASLGFAEAFF. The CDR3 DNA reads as TGTGCCAGTCTCGGGTTTGCTGAAGCTTTCTTT.

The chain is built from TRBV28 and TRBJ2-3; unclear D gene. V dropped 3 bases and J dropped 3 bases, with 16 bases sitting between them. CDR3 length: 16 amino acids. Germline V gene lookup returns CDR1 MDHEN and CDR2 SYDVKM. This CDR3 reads CASSLPVGSPTDTQYF. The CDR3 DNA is TGTGCCAGCAGTTTGCCAGTTGGGTCCCCTACAGATACGCAGTATTTT. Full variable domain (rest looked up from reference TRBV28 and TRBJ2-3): DVKVTQSSRYLVKRTGEKVFLECVQDMDHENMFWYRQDPGLGLRLIYFSYDVKMKEKGDIPEGYSVSREKKERFSLILESASTNQTSMYLCASSLPVGSPTDTQYFGPGTRLTVL.

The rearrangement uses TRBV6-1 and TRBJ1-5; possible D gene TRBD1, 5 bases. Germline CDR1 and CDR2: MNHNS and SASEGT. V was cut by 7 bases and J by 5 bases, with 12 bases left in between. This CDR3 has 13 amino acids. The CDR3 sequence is CASTMGGHQPQHF. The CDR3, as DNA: TGTGCCAGCACCATGGGGGGTCATCAGCCCCAGCATTTT.

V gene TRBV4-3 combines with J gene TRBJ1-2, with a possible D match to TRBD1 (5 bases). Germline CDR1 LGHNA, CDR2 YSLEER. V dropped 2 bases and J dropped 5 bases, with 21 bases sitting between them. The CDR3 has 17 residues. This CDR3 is CASSQSRGDLQVYGYTF. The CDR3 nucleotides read TGCGCCAGCAGCCAAAGCCGAGGGGACCTACAAGTTTATGGCTACACCTTC.

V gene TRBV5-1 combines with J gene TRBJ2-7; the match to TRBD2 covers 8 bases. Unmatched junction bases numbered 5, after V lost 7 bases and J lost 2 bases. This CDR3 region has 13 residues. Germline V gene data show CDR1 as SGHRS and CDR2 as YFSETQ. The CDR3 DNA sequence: TGCGCCAGCTCTAGCGGGCCACCCTACGAGCAGTACTTC. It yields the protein CASSSGPPYEQYF.

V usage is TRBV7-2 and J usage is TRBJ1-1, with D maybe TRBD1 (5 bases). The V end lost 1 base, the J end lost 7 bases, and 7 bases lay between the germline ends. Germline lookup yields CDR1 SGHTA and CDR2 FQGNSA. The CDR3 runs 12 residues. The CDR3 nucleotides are TGTGCCAGCAGCTTAGGACAGTTTGAAGCTTTCTTT. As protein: CASSLGQFEAFF.

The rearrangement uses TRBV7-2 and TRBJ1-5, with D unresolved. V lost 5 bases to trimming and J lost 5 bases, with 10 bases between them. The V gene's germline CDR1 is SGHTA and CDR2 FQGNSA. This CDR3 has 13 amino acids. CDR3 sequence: CASSPKMDQPQHF. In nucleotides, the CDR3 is TGTGCCAGCAGCCCTAAGATGGATCAGCCCCAGCATTTT.

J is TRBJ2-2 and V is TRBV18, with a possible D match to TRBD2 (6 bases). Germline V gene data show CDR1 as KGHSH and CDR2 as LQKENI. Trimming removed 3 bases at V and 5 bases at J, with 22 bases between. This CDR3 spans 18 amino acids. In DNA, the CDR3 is TGTGCCAGCTCACCTAAGACGGGGGAAGGGAGTCGGACCGGGGAGCTGTTTTTT. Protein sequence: CASSPKTGEGSRTGELFF.

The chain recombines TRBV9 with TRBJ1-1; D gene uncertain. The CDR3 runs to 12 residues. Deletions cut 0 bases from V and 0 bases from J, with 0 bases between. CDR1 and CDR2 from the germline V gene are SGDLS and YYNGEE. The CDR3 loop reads CASSVVNTEAFF. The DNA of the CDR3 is TGTGCCAGCAGCGTAGTGAACACTGAAGCTTTCTTT.

CDR3 in amino acids: CASSLRLARSDTQYF. CDR3 nucleotides: TGTGCCAGCAGCTTACGACTAGCGCGGTCCGATACGCAGTATTTT. The chain combines TRBV11-2 with TRBJ2-3; 8 bases line up with TRBD2. There are 15 residues in the CDR3. Germline CDR1 reads SGHAT; CDR2 reads FQNNGV. Germline trimming cut 2 bases from V and 6 bases from J; bases unmatched to any gene: 7.

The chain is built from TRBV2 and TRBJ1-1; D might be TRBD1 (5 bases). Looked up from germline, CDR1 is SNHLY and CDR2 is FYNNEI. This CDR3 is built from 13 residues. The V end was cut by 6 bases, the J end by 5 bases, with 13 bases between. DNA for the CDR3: TGTGCCAGCAGCGAAAGGCCAGGGACTGAAGCTTTCTTT. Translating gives CASSERPGTEAFF.

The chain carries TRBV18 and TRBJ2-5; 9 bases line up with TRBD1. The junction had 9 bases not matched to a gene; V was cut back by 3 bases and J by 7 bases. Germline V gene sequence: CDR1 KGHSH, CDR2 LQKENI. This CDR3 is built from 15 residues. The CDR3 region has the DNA TGTGCCAGCTCACCCCCCGGGACAGGGTCGGGGACCCAGTACTTC. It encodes CASSPPGTGSGTQYF.

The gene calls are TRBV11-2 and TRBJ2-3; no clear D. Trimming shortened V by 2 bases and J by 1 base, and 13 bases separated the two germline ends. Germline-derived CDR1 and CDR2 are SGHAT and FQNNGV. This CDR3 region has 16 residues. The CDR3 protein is CASSLLAPLGTDTQYF. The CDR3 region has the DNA TGTGCCAGCAGCTTATTGGCTCCTTTGGGCACAGATACGCAGTATTTT.

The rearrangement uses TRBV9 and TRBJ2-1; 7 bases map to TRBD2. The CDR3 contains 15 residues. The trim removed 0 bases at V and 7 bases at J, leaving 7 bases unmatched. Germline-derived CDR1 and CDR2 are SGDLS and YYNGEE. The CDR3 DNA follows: TGTGCCAGCAGCGTAGCGTCCTCAGCGGGGAATGAGCAGTTCTTC. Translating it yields CASSVASSAGNEQFF.

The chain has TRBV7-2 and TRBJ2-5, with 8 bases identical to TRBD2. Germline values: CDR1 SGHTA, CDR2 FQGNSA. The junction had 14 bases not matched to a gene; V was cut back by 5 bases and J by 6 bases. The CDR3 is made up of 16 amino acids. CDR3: CASSEVPSGSRKTQYF. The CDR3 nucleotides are TGTGCCAGCAGCGAGGTGCCTAGCGGGTCTCGGAAGACCCAGTACTTC.

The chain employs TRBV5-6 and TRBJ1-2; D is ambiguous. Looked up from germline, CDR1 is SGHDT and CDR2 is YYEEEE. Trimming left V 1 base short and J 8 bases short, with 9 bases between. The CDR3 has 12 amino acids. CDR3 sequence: CASSLWGEGYTF. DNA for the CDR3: TGTGCCAGCAGCTTGTGGGGTGAGGGCTACACCTTC.

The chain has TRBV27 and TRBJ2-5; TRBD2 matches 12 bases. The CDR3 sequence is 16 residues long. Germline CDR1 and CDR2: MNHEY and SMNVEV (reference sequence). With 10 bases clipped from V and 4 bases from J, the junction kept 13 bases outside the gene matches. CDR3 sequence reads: CATREWASGRGETQYF. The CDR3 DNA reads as TGTGCCACCAGGGAATGGGCTAGCGGGAGGGGAGAGACCCAGTACTTC.

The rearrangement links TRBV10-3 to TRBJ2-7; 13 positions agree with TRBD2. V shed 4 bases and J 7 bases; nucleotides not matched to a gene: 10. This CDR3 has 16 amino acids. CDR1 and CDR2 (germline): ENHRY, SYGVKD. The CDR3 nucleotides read TGTGCCATCAGTGGAACCGGGACTAGCGGGATCGGTGAGCAGTACTTC. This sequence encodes CAISGTGTSGIGEQYF.

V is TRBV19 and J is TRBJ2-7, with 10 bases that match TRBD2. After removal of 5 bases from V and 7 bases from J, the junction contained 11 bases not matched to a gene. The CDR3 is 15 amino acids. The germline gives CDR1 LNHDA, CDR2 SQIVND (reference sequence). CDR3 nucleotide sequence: TGTGCCAGTAGTGCGGGGACTAGCGCCCGGGGGGAGCAGTACTTC. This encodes CASSAGTSARGEQYF.

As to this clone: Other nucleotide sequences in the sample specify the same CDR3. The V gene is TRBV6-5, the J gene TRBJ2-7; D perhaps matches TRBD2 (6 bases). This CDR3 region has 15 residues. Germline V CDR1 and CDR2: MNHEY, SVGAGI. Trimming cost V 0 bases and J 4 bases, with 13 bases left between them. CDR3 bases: TGTGCCAGCAGTTACTCGACCAGCGGGTCTTACGAGCAGTACTTC. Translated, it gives CASSYSTSGSYEQYF.

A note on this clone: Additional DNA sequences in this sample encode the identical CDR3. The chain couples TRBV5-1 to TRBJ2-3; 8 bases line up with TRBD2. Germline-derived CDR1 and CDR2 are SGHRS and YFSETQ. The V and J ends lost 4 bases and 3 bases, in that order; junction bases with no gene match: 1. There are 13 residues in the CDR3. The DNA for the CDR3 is TGCGCCAGCAGCCCGGGAGGGACAGATACGCAGTATTTT. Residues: CASSPGGTDTQYF. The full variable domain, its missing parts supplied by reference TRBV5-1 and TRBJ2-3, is KAGVTQTPRYLIKTRGQQVTLSCSPISGHRSVSWYQQTPGQGLQFLFEYFSETQRNKGNFPGRFSGRQFSNSRSEMNVSTLELGDSALYLCASSPGGTDTQYFGPGTRLTVL.

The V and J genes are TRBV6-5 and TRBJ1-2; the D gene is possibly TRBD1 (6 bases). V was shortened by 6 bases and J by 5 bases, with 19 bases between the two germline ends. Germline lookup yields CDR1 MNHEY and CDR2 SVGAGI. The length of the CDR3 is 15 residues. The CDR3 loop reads CASRPGQGLLYGYTF. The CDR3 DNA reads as TGTGCCAGCAGACCGGGACAAGGGTTGTTGTATGGCTACACCTTC.

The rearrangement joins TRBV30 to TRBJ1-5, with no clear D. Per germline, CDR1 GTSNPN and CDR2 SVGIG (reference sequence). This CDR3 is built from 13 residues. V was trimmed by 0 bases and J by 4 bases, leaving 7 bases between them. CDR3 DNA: TGTGCCTGGAGTGTAGTCGGAAATCAGCCCCAGCATTTT. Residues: CAWSVVGNQPQHF.

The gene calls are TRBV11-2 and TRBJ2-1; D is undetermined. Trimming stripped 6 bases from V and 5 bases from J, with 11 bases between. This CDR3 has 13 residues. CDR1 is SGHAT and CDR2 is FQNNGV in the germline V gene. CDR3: CASRPDHDNEQFF. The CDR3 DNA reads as TGTGCCAGCAGGCCGGACCACGACAATGAGCAGTTCTTC. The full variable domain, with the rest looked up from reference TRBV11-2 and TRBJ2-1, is EAGVAQSPRYKIIEKRQSVAFWCNPISGHATLYWYQQILGQGPKLLIQFQNNGVVDDSQLPKDRFSAERLKGVDSTLKIQPAKLEDSAVYLCASRPDHDNEQFFGPGTRLTVL.

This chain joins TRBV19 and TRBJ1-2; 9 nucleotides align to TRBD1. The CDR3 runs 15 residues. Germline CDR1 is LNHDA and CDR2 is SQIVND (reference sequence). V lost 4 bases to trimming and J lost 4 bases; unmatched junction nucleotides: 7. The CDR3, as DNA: TGTGCCAGTAGTACCGGGGACAGGGTTATCTATGGCTACACCTTC. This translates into CASSTGDRVIYGYTF. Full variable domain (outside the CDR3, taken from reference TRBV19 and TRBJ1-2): DGGITQSPKYLFRKEGQNVTLSCEQNLNHDAMYWYRQDPGQGLRLIYYSQIVNDFQKGDIAEGYSVSREKKESFPLTVTSAQKNPTAFYLCASSTGDRVIYGYTFGSGTRLTVV.

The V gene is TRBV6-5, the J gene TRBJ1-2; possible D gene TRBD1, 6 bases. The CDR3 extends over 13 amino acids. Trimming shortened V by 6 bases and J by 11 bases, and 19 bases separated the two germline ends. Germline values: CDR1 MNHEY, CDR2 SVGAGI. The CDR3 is CASRLEGGSGYTF. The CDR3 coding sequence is TGTGCCAGCAGGCTCGAGGGGGGAAGTGGATACACCTTC.

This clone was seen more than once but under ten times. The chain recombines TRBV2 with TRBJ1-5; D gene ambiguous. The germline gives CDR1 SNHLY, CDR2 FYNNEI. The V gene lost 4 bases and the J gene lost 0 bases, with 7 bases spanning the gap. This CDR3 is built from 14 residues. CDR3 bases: TGTGCCAGCAGTGGGGCAGGTAGCAATCAGCCCCAGCATTTT. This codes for CASSGAGSNQPQHF.

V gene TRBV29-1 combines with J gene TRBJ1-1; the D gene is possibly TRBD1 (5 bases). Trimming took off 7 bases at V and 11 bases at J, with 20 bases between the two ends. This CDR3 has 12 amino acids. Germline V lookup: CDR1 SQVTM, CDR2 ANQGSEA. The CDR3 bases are TGCAGCGCCCGCCGGGACTTGACTTGGGCTTTCTTT. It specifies CSARRDLTWAFF.

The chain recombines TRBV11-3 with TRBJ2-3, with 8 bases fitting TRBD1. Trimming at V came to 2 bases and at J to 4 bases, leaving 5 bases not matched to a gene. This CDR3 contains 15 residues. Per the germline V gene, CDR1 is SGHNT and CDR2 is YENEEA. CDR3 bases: TGTGCCAGCAGCTTACAGGGGGCGCGGGCAGATACGCAGTATTTT. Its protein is CASSLQGARADTQYF.

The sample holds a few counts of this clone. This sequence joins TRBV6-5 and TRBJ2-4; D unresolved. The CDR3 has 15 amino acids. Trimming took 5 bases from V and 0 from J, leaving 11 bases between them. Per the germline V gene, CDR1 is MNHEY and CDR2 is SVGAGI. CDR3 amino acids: CASSAQRLAKNIQYF. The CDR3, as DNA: TGTGCCAGCAGTGCCCAGAGACTAGCCAAAAACATTCAGTACTTC.

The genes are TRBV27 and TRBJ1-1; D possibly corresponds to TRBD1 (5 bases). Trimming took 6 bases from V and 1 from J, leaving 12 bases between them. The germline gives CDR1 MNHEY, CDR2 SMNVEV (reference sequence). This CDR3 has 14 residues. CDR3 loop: CASSRQNSNTEAFF. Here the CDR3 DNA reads TGTGCCAGCAGCAGACAGAATTCGAACACTGAAGCTTTCTTT.

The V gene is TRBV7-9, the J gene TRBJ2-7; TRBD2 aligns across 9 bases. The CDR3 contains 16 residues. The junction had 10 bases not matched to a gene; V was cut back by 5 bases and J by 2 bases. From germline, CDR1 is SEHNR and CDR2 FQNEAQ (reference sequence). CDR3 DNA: TGTGCCAGCAGCCCCAGAGGGCGGGAGGGCCCCTACGAGCAGTACTTC. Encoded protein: CASSPRGREGPYEQYF.